Described below is a single T cell receptor (beta chain) sequence and its context. The antigen remains unidentified. TRB rearrangements spanning V, D and J were amplified using mixed TRB-A/B primers. TCRdb re-analysed the multiplex PCR reads in MiXCR, keeping a single row per CDR3 protein. The sample records roughly 7,100 distinct CDR3 sequences, approximately 49% being singletons. Peripheral blood genomic DNA, not sorted cells or RNA, was the template. The V end was cut by 7 bases, the J end by 12 bases, with 19 bases between. This CDR3 has 13 residues. The V gene's germline CDR1 is LNHDA and CDR2 SQIVND (reference sequence). This sample is drawn from a study of T cell repertoires in aging, cancer and after chemotherapy. Study at large: Glioblastoma patients receiving temozolomide-based therapy gave paired samples before and after chemotherapy.

Study-wide findings and caveats: Healthy donors lost TCR diversity with age mainly through richness, cancer patients through richness and evenness.

J is TRBJ2-1 and V is TRBV19; no definite D call. This TCR was recovered from a human donor with a solid tumor. Sequencing was done on a sample of blood. In nucleotides, the CDR3 is TGTGCCAGTATGGAGTCCGCCGGGTTTTGGCAGTTCTTC. Translation gives CASMESAGFWQFF.